This T cell receptor beta chain originates from a study of blood T cell repertoires in COVID-19. Study at large: COVID-19 samples collected from the United States, Italy and Spain covered acute and convalescent phases. In each case, the material was cDNA or gDNA derived from T cells, B-cell-depleted T cells, or PBMCs.

Authors' methods: Amplification of reference gene primers was used by the study to estimate nucleated cell counts. Libraries were prepared by immunoSEQ multiplex PCR; TCRdb keeps only in-frame clonotypes and omits some of them. V and J calls and clone size are given by that table; D and trimming were obtained from the DNA. The table includes roughly 230,000 clones, roughly 84% detected once. V was pared by 4 bases and J by 5 bases, with 15 bases between. CDR3 length: 16 residues. Germline values: CDR1 MDHEN, CDR2 SYDVKM. The receptor's source is a man aged 50-59 years with active or convalescent COVID-19. The sequenced sample was peripheral blood. The chain carries TRBV28 and TRBJ1-6, with a weak D call TRBD1 (6 bases). As DNA, the CDR3 is TGTGCCAGCAGTTCACAGGGAGAAAGAGATAATTCACCCCTCCACTTT. It codes for CASSSQGERDNSPLHF.